The clone carrying this T cell receptor beta chain occurred a few times. The target antigen is unknown. This sample was included in a study of post-analysis software for immune sequencing data. Points from the study as a whole: Samples prepared in the same batch strongly co-clustered by F measure. Comparison of patients with controls showed roughly five TRBV segments more frequent in patients, TRBV5-6, TRBV5-1 and TRBV20-1 among them.

Germline CDR1 and CDR2: DFQATT and SNEGSKA (reference sequence). The CDR3 contains 15 residues. V lost 6 bases and J lost 2, with 19 bases in between. The TCR beta cDNA libraries contained unique molecular identifiers. TCRdb used MiXCR to reprocess the PCR reads, holding one entry per CDR3 protein. This sample has 820,000 or so distinct CDR3 sequences; 53% occur once, and the top ten carry over 4%. This chain links TRBV20-1 with TRBJ1-2; D ambiguous. The origin of this receptor is a girl aged 5 to 17 with multiple sclerosis. The sequencing input was blood. CDR3: CSAATGPALNYGYTF. CDR3 coding DNA: TGCAGTGCAGCAACCGGACCTGCCCTCAACTATGGCTACACCTTC.